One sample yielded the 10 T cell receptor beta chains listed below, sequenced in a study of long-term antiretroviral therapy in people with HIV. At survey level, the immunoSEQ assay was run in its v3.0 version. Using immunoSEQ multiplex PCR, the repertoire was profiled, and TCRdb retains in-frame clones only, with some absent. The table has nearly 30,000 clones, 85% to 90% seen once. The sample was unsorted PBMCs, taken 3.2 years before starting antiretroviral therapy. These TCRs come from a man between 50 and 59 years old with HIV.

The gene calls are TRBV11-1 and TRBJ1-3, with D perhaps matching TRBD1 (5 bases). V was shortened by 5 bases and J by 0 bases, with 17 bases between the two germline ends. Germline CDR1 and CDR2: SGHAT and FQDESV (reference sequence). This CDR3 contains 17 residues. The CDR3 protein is CASSLQRQHHSGNTIYF. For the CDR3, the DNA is TGTGCCAGCAGCCTACAGCGACAGCACCACTCTGGAAACACCATATATTTT.

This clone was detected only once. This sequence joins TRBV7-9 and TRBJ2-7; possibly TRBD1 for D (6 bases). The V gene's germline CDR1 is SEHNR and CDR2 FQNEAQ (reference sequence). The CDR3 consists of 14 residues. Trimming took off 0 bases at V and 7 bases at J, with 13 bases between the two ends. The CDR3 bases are TGTGCCAGCAGCTTAGCGGGGGCAGTGTGGGAGCAGTACTTC. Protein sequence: CASSLAGAVWEQYF. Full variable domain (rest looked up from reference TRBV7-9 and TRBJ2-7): DTGVSQNPRHKITKRGQNVTFRCDPISEHNRLYWYRQTLGQGPEFLTYFQNEAQLEKSRLLSDRFSAERPKGSFSTLEIQRTEQGDSAMYLCASSLAGAVWEQYFGPGTRLTVT.

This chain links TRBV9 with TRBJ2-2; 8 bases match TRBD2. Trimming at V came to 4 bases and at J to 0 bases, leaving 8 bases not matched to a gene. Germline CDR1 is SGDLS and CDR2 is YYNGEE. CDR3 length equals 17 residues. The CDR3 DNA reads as TGTGCCAGCAGCCCAAACTATAGCGGGGCGAACACCGGGGAGCTGTTTTTT. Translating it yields CASSPNYSGANTGELFF.

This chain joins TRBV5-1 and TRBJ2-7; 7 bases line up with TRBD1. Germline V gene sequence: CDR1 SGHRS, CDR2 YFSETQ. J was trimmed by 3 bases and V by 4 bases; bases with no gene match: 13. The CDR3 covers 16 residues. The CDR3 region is CASSQWTGSHRYEQYF. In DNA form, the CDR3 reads TGCGCCAGCAGCCAGTGGACAGGAAGCCACCGCTACGAGCAGTACTTC.

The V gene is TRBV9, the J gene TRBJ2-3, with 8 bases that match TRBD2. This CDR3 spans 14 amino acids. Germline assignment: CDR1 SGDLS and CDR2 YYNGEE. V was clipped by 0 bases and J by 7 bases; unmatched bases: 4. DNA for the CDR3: TGTGCCAGCAGCGTAGACGGGGGGGCCAATACGCAGTATTTT. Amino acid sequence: CASSVDGGANTQYF.

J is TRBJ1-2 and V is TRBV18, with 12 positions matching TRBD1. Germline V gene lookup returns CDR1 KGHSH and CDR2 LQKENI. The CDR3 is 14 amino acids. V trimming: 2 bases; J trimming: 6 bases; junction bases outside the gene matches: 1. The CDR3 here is CASSPGTGGNGYTF. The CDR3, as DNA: TGTGCCAGCTCACCAGGGACAGGGGGCAATGGCTACACCTTC.

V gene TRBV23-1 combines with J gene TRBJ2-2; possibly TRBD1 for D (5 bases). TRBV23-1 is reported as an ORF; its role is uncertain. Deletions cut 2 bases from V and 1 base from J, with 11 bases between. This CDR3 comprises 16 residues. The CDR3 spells CASSQEKTENTGELFF. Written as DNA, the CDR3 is TGCGCCAGCAGTCAAGAAAAGACAGAGAACACCGGGGAGCTGTTTTTT.

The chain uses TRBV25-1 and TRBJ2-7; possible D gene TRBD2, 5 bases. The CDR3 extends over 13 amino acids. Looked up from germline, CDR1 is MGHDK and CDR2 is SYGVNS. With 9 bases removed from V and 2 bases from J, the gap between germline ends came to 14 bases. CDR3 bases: TGTGCCAGTACCGGAGGCCTACCCTACGAGCAGTACTTC. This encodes CASTGGLPYEQYF.

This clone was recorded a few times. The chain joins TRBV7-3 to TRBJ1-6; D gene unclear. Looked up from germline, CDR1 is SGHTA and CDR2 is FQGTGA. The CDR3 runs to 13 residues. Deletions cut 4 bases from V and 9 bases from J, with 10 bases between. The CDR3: CASSSDPSSPLHF. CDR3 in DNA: TGTGCCAGCAGCTCGGACCCGAGTTCACCCCTCCACTTT.

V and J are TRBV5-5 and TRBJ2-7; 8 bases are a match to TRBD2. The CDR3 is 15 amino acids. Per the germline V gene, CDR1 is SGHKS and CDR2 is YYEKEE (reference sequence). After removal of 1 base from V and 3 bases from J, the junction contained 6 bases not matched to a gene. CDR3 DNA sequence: TGTGCCAGCAGCTTGCTGGTAGCGGGGTACTACGAGCAGTACTTC. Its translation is CASSLLVAGYYEQYF.